This passage covers 2 T cell receptor beta chains from one sample sequenced in a study of T cells after yellow fever vaccination. TCRdb reprocessed the 5' RACE reads via MiXCR and lists one record per CDR3 protein. The data show some 70,000 distinct CDR3 sequences, approximately 7% seen once. This material consisted of CD8+ T cells sorted from PBMCs, taken about 41 days after the first yellow fever vaccination. The receptor source for this set is a man aged 18 to 29 who received the YFV17D yellow fever vaccine.

Concerning this clonotype: It may be a read error: a sequence one base away is much more abundant. The chain employs TRBV5-1 and TRBJ2-2; 7 bases align to TRBD1. CDR1 SGHRS and CDR2 YFSETQ come from the germline V gene. Germline trimming cut 7 bases from V and 1 base from J; bases unmatched to any gene: 7. The CDR3 is made up of 15 amino acids. The CDR3 protein is CASFDRDRNTGELFF. DNA of the CDR3: TGCGCCAGCTTCGACAGGGATCGGAACACCGGGGAGCTGTTTTTT.

This clonotype was recorded a few times. The genes are TRBV29-1 and TRBJ2-7, with D possibly matching TRBD1 (6 bases). The V and J ends lost 4 bases and 6 bases respectively, with 13 bases between them. The germline CDR1 and CDR2 sequences are SQVTM and ANQGSEA. The CDR3 is made up of 12 amino acids. CDR3 sequence (DNA): TGCAGCGTTGTTAGCCAAGGGGGCGAGCAGTACGTC. Amino acid sequence: CSVVSQGGEQYV.